The 19 T cell receptor beta chains listed next were all sequenced from one sample in a study of blood T cell repertoires in COVID-19. Sequencing used immunoSEQ multiplex PCR; TCRdb keeps in-frame clones, though not all of them. The sample comprises nearly 70,000 clones, 82% of which are singletons, and roughly a tenth rests with the top ten. Sequencing used peripheral blood. The source of these receptors is a woman older than 75 with acute or convalescent COVID-19.

In nucleotides, the CDR3 is TGTGCCAGCAGTGACTTAGCGGCTACCACCTACGAGCAGTACTTC. This encodes CASSDLAATTYEQYF. The genes are TRBV2 and TRBJ2-7; tentative D call: TRBD2 (6 bases). The CDR3 contains 15 residues. Trimming took 3 bases from V and 2 from J, leaving 14 bases between them. Germline V gene lookup returns CDR1 SNHLY and CDR2 FYNNEI.

The gene calls are TRBV12-3 or TRBV12-4 and TRBJ1-2; possibly TRBD1 for D (6 bases). The CDR3 has 13 residues. V was shortened by 8 bases and J by 7 bases, with 17 bases between the two germline ends. CDR3 DNA sequence: TGTGCCAGCGCAATACAGGGCTCGGGTGGCTACACCTTC. Translated, it gives CASAIQGSGGYTF.

This chain connects TRBV30 to TRBJ1-1; TRBD1 matches at 9 bases. CDR3 length: 12 residues. Trimming at V came to 2 bases and at J to 9 bases, leaving 4 bases not matched to a gene. Germline CDR1 is GTSNPN and CDR2 is SVGIG (reference sequence). In DNA form, the CDR3 reads TGTGCCTGGAGTTGGACAGGGGAAAAAGCTTTCTTT. It specifies CAWSWTGEKAFF.

This clone has a single count. The chain recombines TRBV7-9 with TRBJ1-2, with a weak D call TRBD1 (6 bases). The CDR3 is 15 amino acids. Germline values: CDR1 SEHNR, CDR2 FQNEAQ (reference sequence). V gave up 2 bases and J gave up 7 bases, with 17 bases separating them. The CDR3 DNA sequence: TGTGCCAGCAGCTTACGAGACAGGTTAGAAGGTGGCTACACCTTC. It specifies CASSLRDRLEGGYTF.

This rearrangement joins TRBV6-5 to TRBJ1-2; TRBD1 agrees at 9 bases. With 6 bases clipped from V and 3 bases from J, the junction kept 5 bases outside the gene matches. Germline values: CDR1 MNHEY, CDR2 SVGAGI. The CDR3 extends over 14 amino acids. The CDR3 nucleotides are TGTGCCAGCAGATCGGACAGGGGTGACTATGGCTACACCTTC. Translating it yields CASRSDRGDYGYTF.

The chain is built from TRBV2 and TRBJ2-1, with D possibly matching TRBD1 (5 bases). The CDR3 totals 14 residues. CDR1 SNHLY and CDR2 FYNNEI come from the germline V gene. The germline V and J ends were trimmed by 4 bases and 2 bases, with 9 bases remaining between them. CDR3 sequence (DNA): TGTGCCAGCAGTGCCATGGGGCCCTACAATGAGCAGTTCTTC. This gives the protein CASSAMGPYNEQFF.

This sequence joins TRBV7-9 and TRBJ2-2; 10 nucleotides match TRBD1. The V gene's germline CDR1 is SEHNR and CDR2 FQNEAQ (reference sequence). With V trimmed by 3 bases and J by 5 bases, 9 bases remained unmatched. This CDR3 is built from 17 residues. The CDR3 DNA reads TGTGCCAGCAGCTTCGGTTATGGGACAGGGGTTACCGGGGAGCTGTTTTTT. Amino acids: CASSFGYGTGVTGELFF.

There are a few counts of this clone. This same CDR3 is encoded by further DNA sequences in the sample. This sequence joins TRBV30 and TRBJ1-5; the D is unclear. Germline V gene lookup returns CDR1 GTSNPN and CDR2 SVGIG (reference sequence). The CDR3 is 13 amino acids. Trimming pared 0 bases from V and 2 bases from J, leaving 5 bases between. The CDR3 DNA reads as TGTGCCTGGAGTGTCCAGGGCAATCAGCCCCAGCATTTT. Translation gives CAWSVQGNQPQHF.

The chain couples TRBV27 to TRBJ1-1, with 9 bases lining up with TRBD1. The CDR3 contains 14 residues. Germline V lookup: CDR1 MNHEY, CDR2 SMNVEV (reference sequence). V lost 4 bases and J lost 5; bases outside the gene matches: 5. The CDR3 reads CASSSRDRATEAFF. CDR3 bases: TGTGCCAGCAGTTCCCGGGACAGGGCTACTGAAGCTTTCTTT.

This sequence joins TRBV5-4 and TRBJ2-5, with D tentatively TRBD1 (5 bases). The germline CDR1 and CDR2 sequences are SGHNT and YYREEE (reference sequence). Trimming pared 0 bases from V and 2 bases from J, leaving 14 bases between. The CDR3 has 16 amino acids. The CDR3 DNA reads TGTGCCAGCAGCTTGGCTTTAGGGGTTGGGCAAGAGACCCAGTACTTC. The encoded protein is CASSLALGVGQETQYF.

The rearrangement uses TRBV7-2 and TRBJ2-1; 12 bases align to TRBD2. This CDR3 is 17 amino acids long. CDR1 and CDR2 from the germline V gene are SGHTA and FQGNSA. V lost 5 bases to trimming and J lost 7 bases; unmatched junction nucleotides: 12. This CDR3 reads CASSLNAPTSGGNEQFF. The CDR3 DNA follows: TGTGCCAGCAGCCTCAACGCGCCTACTAGCGGGGGGAATGAGCAGTTCTTC.

This chain links TRBV6-5 with TRBJ1-1, with D unresolved. The CDR3 is 13 amino acids. Germline values: CDR1 MNHEY, CDR2 SVGAGI. Trimming took off 5 bases at V and 0 bases at J, with 7 bases between the two ends. Here the CDR3 reads CASSRELNTEAFF. The CDR3 DNA is TGTGCCAGCAGTCGTGAGTTGAACACTGAAGCTTTCTTT.

This clone was counted only a few times. CDR3 sequence: CASRQTTGLAFF. As DNA, the CDR3 is TGTGCCAGCAGGCAAACGACAGGGCTAGCTTTCTTT. The J gene is TRBJ1-1, the V gene TRBV6-5, with 7 bases matching TRBD1. This CDR3 has 12 residues. V was pared by 6 bases and J by 10 bases, with 8 bases of the junction left unmatched. CDR1 is MNHEY and CDR2 is SVGAGI in the germline V gene.

The chain employs TRBV2 and TRBJ2-7; the D is unclear. The CDR3 extends over 15 amino acids. The V end lost 1 base, the J end lost 4 bases, and 14 bases lay between the germline ends. Germline V gene data show CDR1 as SNHLY and CDR2 as FYNNEI. The DNA of the CDR3 is TGTGCCAGCAGTGAAGATGGCGCCACCGGGTACGAGCAGTACTTC. It is translated as CASSEDGATGYEQYF.

V and J are TRBV7-2 and TRBJ2-5; TRBD2 aligns across 14 bases. The J segment lost 2 bases and the V segment lost 5 bases, leaving 4 bases of the junction unmatched. The CDR3 has 16 residues. The germline gives CDR1 SGHTA, CDR2 FQGNSA. The CDR3 DNA reads TGTGCCAGCAGCACCGGACTAGCGGGGGGACAAGAGACCCAGTACTTC. This translates into CASSTGLAGGQETQYF.

This sequence joins TRBV15 and TRBJ2-3; possible D gene TRBD2, 6 bases. V was trimmed by 11 bases and J by 3 bases, leaving 15 bases between them. The germline gives CDR1 LNHNV, CDR2 YYDKDF (reference sequence). This CDR3 has 13 residues. CDR3 sequence: CASTRETTDTQYF. The CDR3 DNA sequence: TGTGCCTCGACACGGGAGACAACAGATACGCAGTATTTT.

This clone was seen only a few times. The rearrangement links TRBV11-2 to TRBJ2-7; TRBD2 matches at 7 bases. Germline-derived CDR1 and CDR2 are SGHAT and FQNNGV. Trimming removed 1 base from V and 3 bases from J; junction bases left unmatched: 9. The CDR3 consists of 16 residues. CDR3 nucleotide sequence: TGTGCCAGCAGCTTAGTTTCTGGGGGGGGGATCTACGAGCAGTACTTC. This encodes CASSLVSGGGIYEQYF.

The V call is TRBV19, the J call TRBJ2-2, with D tentatively TRBD1 (5 bases). Trimming pared 6 bases from V and 0 bases from J, leaving 14 bases between. The CDR3 runs 16 residues. Germline-derived CDR1 and CDR2 are LNHDA and SQIVND (reference sequence). CDR3 DNA sequence: TGTGCCAGTAGCCTAAGACAGAGAGCGAACACCGGGGAGCTGTTTTTT. Translation: CASSLRQRANTGELFF.

The chain joins TRBV30 to TRBJ1-6, with a tentative D call TRBD1 (6 bases). In germline, CDR1 is GTSNPN, CDR2 SVGIG (reference sequence). Deletions cut 0 bases from V and 3 bases from J, with 12 bases between. The CDR3 runs 16 residues. The CDR3 region is CAWSVPGGLYNSPLHF. CDR3 DNA: TGTGCCTGGAGTGTACCCGGGGGGCTCTATAATTCACCCCTCCACTTT.